This TCR beta chain is from a study of T-cell memory formation after mild COVID-19 (dated by TCRdb to the early 2020s). Study-wide context: TCR sequence clusters from the two donors were found to be largely donor specific. Longitudinal TCRalpha and TCRbeta repertoire sequencing tracked T-cell clones expanding and contracting after mild COVID-19 in a couple of donors. Two young, previously healthy adult volunteers, one female and one male, were included in the cohort. The paper's findings and limits, for the study overall: Contracting CD4+ clones were found mainly in CM and EM memory subsets, while CD8+ clones were enriched in EMRA. The study covered only two mild cases, and larger cohorts including severe cases with pre-infection samples were considered necessary. From day 15 to 85, contracting clones showed balanced CD4/CD8 phenotypes, whereas a second wave of clones that expanded from day 15 to 37 leaned towards CD4+. The detection of some responding clones in pre-infection memory suggests that pre-existing cross-reactive memory T cells joined the SARS-CoV-2 response. SARS-CoV-2 specificity was not confirmed for the second-wave clones peaking on day 37.

This clonotype was picked up a small number of times. The specificity of this receptor is unknown. No quality values exist for individual bases; no much larger clone is one base distant. Sequencing used an Illumina NovaSeq 6000. TCRalpha and TCRbeta cDNA libraries were built by 5'RACE with constant-segment primers, adding sample barcodes and unique molecular identifiers. RNA was extracted from every sample with Trizol reagent. Libraries were amplified in two PCR steps, with a second sample barcode and Illumina TruSeq adapters added in the second step. Sequencing of libraries was performed on an Illumina NovaSeq with 2 x 150 bp paired-end reads. Regarding the original processing steps: With migec v1.2.7, reads were demultiplexed and then collapsed into UMI-guided consensus sequences. Using mixcr v2.1.11, UMI consensuses were aligned to TRA and TRB V and J templates and then assembled into clonotypes. Expanded or contracted clonotypes were those called significant by both edgeR and NoisET, with noise models trained on biological replicates. edgeR calls used a false discovery rate-adjusted p below 0.01 and a log2 fold-change threshold of 1. PCA with hierarchical clustering of max-normalized trajectories of the 1000 most abundant clonotypes was used as exploratory dynamics analysis. Separately sequenced CD4+ and CD8+ repertoires were used to assign the CD4 or CD8 phenotype of responding clones. TCRdb reworked the public reads: Q25 trimming with fastp, MiXCR clone assembly, productive beta chains retained. All rows with the same CDR3 protein become a single entry with the most common DNA and genes. In this record, the V and J calls reflect TCRdb's handling and not the investigators' own analysis. The table for this sample lists hundreds of thousands of distinct CDR3 sequences; 20% to 25% of them were counted only once. The ten largest clones represent 8.5% to 9% of the sample.

Between the V and J ends, shortened by 2 bases and 0 bases respectively, the junction contains 11 bases. From the cysteine up to the phenylalanine, the CDR3 has a length of 16 residues. CDR3 DNA only is kept here, 48 bases in frame from base 1. Ficoll-Paque density gradient centrifugation was used to isolate PBMCs. The sample taken for sequencing was PBMCs or a T cell subset sorted from them (not recorded which). This receptor was obtained from an adult woman who had mild COVID-19 (a few samples of this study predate the infection). The sample titles of this study are shuffled in the database, so cell type and time point are left out; the donor was told from shared clones. The V and J segments used are TRBV12-3 or TRBV12-4 and TRBJ1-5; a weak D assignment points to TRBD1 (5 bases agree). This receptor has the CDR3 CASSLRGGASNQPQHF. The DNA sequence reads TGTGCCAGCAGTTTAAGGGGAGGGGCTAGCAATCAGCCCCAGCATTTT.